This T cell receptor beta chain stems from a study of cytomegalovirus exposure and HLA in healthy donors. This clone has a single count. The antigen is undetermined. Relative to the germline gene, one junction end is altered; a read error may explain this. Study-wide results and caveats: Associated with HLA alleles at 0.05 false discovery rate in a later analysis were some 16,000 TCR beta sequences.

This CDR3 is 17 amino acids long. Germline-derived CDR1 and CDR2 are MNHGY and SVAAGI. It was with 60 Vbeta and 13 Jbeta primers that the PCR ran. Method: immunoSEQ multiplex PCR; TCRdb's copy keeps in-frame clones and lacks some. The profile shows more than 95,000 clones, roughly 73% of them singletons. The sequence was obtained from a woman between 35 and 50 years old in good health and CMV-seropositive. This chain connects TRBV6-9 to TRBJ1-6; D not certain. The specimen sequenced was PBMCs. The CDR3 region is CASSYSSWSSYNSPLYF. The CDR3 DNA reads TGTGCCAGCAGCTATTCATCTTGGAGCTCCTATAATTCACCCCTCTACTTT.